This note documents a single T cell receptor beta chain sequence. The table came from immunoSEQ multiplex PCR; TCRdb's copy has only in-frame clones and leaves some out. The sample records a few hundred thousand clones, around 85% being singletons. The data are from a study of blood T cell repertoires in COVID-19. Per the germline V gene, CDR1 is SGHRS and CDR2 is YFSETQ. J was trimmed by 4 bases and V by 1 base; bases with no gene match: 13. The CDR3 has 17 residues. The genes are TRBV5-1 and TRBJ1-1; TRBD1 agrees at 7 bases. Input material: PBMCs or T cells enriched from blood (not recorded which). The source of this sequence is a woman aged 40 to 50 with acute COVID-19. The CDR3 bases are TGCGCCAGCAGCTTGATAAGTGCAGGGGGAAAGAGCACTGAAGCTTTCTTT. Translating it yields CASSLISAGGKSTEAFF.